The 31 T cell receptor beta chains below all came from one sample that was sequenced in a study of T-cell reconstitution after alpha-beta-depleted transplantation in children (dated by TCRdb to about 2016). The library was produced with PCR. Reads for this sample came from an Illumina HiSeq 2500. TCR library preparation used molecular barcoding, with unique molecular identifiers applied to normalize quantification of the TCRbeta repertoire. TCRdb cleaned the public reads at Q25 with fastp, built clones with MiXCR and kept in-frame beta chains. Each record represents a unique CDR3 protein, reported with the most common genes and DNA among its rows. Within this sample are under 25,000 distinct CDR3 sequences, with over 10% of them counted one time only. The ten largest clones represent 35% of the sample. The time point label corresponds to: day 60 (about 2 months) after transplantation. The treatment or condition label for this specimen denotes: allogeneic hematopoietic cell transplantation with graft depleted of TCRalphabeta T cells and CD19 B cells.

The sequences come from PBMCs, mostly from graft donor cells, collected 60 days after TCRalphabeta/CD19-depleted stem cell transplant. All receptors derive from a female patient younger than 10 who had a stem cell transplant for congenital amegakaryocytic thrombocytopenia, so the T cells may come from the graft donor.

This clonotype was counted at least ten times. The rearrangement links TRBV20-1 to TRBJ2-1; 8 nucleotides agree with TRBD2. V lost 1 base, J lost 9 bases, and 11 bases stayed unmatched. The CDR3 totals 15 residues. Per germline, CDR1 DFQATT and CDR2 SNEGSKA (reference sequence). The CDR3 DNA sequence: TGCAGTGCTAGAGGGGCCGGGAGGGCGGAGAGTGAGCAGTTCTTC. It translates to CSARGAGRAESEQFF.

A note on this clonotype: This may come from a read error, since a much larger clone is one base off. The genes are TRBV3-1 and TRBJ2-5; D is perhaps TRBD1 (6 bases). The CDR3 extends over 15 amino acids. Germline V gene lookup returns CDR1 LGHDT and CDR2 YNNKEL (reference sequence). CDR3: CASCQGPAGVETQYF. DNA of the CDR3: TGTGCCAGCTGCCAAGGCCCAGCAGGGGTGGAGACCCAGTACTTC.

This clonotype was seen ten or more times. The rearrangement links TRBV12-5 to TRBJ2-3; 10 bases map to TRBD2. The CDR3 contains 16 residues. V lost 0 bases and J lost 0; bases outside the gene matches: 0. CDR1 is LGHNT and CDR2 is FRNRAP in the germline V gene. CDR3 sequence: CASGLVLAGSTDTQYF. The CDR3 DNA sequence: TGTGCTAGTGGTTTGGTACTAGCGGGAAGCACAGATACGCAGTATTTT.

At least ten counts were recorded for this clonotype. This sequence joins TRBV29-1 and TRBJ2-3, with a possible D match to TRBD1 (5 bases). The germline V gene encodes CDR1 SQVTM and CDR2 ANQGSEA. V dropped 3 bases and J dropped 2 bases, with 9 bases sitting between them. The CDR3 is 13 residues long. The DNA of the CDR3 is TGCAGCGTTGAGGGGCCCGACACAGATACGCAGTATTTT. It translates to CSVEGPDTDTQYF.

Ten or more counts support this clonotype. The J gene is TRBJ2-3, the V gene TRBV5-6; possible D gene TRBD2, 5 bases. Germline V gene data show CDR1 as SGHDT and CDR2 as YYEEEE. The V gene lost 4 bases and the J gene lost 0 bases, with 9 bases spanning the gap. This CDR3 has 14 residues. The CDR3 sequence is CASSPRTSTDTQYF. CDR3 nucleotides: TGTGCCAGCAGCCCGAGGACTAGCACAGATACGCAGTATTTT.

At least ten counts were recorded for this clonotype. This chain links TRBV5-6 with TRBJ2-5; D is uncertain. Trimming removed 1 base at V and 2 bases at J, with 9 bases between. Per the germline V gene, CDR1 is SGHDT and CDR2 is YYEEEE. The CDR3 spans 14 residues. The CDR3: CASSLYGTQETQYF. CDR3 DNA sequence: TGTGCCAGCAGCTTGTATGGAACGCAAGAGACCCAGTACTTC.

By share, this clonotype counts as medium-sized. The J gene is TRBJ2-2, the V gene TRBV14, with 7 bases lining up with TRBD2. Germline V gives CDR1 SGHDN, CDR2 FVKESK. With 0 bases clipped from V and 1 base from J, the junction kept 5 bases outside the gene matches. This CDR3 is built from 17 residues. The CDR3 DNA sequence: TGTGCCAGCAGCCAAGATTGGGAGGGAATGAACACCGGGGAGCTGTTTTTT. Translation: CASSQDWEGMNTGELFF.

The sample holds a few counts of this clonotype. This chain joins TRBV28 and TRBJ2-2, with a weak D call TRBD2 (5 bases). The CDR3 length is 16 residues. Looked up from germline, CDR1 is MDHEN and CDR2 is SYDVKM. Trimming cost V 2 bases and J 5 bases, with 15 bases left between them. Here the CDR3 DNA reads TGTGCCAGCAGTTTAGCGGGTAGTTTGGGAACCGGGGAGCTGTTTTTT. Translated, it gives CASSLAGSLGTGELFF.

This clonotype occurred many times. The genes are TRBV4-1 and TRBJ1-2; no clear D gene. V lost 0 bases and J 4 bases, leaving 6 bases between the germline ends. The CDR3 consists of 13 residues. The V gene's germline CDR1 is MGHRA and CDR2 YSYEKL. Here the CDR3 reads CASSQDWSYGYTF. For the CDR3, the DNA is TGCGCCAGCAGCCAAGATTGGTCCTATGGCTACACCTTC.

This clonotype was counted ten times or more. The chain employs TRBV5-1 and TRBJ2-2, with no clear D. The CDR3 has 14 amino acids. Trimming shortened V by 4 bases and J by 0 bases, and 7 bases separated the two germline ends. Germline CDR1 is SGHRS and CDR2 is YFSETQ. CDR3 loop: CASSKGANTGELFF. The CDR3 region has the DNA TGCGCCAGCAGCAAGGGTGCGAACACCGGGGAGCTGTTTTTT.

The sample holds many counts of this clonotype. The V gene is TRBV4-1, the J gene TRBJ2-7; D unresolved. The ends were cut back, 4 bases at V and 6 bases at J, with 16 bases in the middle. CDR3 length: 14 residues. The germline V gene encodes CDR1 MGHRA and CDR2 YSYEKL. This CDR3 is CASSRVVVRGEQYF. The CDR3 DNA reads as TGCGCCAGCAGCCGAGTGGTGGTCCGCGGCGAGCAGTACTTC.

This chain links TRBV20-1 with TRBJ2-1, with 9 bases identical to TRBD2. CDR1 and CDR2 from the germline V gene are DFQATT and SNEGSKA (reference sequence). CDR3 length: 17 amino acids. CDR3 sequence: CCAREFRLAARVHEQFF. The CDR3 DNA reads TGCTGCGCTAGAGAGTTTCGACTAGCGGCGCGTGTTCATGAGCAGTTCTTC.

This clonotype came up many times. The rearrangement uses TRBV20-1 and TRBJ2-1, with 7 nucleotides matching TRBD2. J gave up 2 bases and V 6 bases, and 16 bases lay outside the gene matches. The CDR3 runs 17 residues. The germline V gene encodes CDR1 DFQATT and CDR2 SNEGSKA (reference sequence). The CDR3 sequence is CSAKSGREFNPYNEQFF. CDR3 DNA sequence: TGCAGTGCAAAGAGCGGGCGGGAGTTTAACCCCTACAATGAGCAGTTCTTC.

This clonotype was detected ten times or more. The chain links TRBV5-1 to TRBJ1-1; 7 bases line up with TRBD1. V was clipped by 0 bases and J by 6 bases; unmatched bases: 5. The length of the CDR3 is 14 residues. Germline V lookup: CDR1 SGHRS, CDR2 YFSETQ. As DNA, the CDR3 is TGCGCCAGCAGCTTGGTCCAGGGGGACGCTGAAGCTTTCTTT. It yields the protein CASSLVQGDAEAFF.

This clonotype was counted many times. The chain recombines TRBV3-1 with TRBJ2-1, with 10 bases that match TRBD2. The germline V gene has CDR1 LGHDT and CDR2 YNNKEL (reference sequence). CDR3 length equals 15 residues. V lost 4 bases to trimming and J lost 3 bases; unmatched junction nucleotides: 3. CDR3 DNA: TGTGCCAGCAGCCCCTGGACTAGCGGCTACAATGAGCAGTTCTTC. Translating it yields CASSPWTSGYNEQFF.

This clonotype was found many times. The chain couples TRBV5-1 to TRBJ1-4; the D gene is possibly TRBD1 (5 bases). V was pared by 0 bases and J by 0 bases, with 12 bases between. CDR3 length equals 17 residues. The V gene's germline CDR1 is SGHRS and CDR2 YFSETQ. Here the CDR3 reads CASSLGIGGATNEKLFF. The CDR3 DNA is TGCGCCAGCAGCTTGGGTATCGGGGGAGCAACTAATGAAAAACTGTTTTTT.

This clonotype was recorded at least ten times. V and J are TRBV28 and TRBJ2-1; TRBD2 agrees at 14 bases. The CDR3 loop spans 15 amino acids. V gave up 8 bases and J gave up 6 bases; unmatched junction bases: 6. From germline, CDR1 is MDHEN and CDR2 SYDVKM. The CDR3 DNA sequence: TGTGCCAGCCGCTCCGGACTAGCGGGAGGCAATGAGCAGTTCTTC. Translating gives CASRSGLAGGNEQFF.

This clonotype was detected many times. The CDR3 sequence is CASSLTVNTEAFF. CDR3 DNA: TGTGCCAGCAGCTTGACAGTGAACACTGAAGCTTTCTTT. The genes are TRBV5-4 and TRBJ1-1; D gene ambiguous. Per germline, CDR1 SGHNT and CDR2 YYREEE (reference sequence). Trimming took off 1 base at V and 0 bases at J, with 4 bases between the two ends. The CDR3 is 13 residues long.

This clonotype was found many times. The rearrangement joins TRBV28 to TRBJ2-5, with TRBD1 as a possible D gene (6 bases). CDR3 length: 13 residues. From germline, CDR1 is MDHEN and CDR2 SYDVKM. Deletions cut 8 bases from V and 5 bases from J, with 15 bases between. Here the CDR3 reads CASEGWGRETQYF. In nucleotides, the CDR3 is TGTGCCAGCGAAGGGTGGGGGCGGGAGACCCAGTACTTC.

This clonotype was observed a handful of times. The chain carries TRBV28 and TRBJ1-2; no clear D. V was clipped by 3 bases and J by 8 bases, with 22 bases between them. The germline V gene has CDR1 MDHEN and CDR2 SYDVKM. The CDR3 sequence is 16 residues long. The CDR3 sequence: CASSFRLRGPYRGYTF. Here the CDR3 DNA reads TGTGCCAGCAGTTTTAGGCTGCGGGGTCCTTATCGCGGCTACACCTTC.

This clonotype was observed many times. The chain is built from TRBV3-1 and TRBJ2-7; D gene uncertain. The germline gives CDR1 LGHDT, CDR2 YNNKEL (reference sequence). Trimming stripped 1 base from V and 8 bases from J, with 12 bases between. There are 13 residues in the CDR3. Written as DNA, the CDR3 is TGTGCCAGCAGCCAAGGAAGCCACAGTAAGCAGTACTTC. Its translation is CASSQGSHSKQYF.

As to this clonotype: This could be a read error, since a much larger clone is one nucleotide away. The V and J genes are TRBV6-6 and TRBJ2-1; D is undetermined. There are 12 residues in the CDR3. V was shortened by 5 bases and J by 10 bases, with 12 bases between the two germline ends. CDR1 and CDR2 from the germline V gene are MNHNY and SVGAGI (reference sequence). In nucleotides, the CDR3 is TGTGCCAGCAGTACCGCAACAGCGGAGCAGTTCTTC. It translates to CASSTATAEQFF.

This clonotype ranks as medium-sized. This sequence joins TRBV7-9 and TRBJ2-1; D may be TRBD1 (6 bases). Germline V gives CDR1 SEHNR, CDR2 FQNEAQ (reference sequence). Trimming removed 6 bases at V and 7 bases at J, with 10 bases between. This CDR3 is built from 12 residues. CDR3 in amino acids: CASRTGSNEQFF. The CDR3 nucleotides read TGTGCCAGCAGAACAGGGTCGAATGAGCAGTTCTTC.

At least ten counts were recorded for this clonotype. The DNA for the CDR3 is TGCGCCAGCAGCGAGACAGGGAGGGAAACTGAAGCTTTCTTT. This translates into CASSETGRETEAFF. The genes are TRBV5-1 and TRBJ1-1; 7 bases agree with TRBD1. This CDR3 is built from 14 residues. Germline V gene data show CDR1 as SGHRS and CDR2 as YFSETQ. Trimming removed 4 bases from V and 5 bases from J; junction bases left unmatched: 8.

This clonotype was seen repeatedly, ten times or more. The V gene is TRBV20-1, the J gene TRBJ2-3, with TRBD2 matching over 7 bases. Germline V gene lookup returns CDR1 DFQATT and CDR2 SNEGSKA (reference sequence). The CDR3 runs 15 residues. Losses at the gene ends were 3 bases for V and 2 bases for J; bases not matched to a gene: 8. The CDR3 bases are TGCAGTGCTAGTGCCGGAGCGGGATCCACAGATACGCAGTATTTT. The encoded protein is CSASAGAGSTDTQYF.

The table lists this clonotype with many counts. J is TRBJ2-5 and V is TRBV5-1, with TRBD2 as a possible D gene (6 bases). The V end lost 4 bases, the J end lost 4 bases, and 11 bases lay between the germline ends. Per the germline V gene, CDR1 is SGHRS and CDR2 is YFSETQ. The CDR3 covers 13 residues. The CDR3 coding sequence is TGCGCCAGCAGCCTTCAGGGAGGAGAGACCCAGTACTTC. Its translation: CASSLQGGETQYF.

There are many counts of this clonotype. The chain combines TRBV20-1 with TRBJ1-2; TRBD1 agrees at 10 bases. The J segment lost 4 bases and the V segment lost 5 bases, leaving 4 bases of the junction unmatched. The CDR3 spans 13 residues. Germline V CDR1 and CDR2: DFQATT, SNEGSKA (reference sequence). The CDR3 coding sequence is TGCAGTGCTGACAGGGGGCAAGGCTATGGCTACACCTTC. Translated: CSADRGQGYGYTF.

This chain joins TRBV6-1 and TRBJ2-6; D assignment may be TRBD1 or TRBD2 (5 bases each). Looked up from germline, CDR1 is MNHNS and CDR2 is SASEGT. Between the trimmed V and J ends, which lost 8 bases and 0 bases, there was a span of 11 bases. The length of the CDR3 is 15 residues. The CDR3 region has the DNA TGTGCCAGCGGGGACGGGCTCTCTGGGGCCAACGTCCTGACTTTC. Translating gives CASGDGLSGANVLTF.

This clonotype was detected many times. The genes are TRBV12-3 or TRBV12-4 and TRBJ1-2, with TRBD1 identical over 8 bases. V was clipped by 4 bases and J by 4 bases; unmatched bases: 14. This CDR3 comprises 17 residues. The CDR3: CASSWSGRIRGLYGYTF. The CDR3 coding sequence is TGTGCCAGCAGTTGGTCGGGACGGATCAGGGGGCTCTATGGCTACACCTTC.

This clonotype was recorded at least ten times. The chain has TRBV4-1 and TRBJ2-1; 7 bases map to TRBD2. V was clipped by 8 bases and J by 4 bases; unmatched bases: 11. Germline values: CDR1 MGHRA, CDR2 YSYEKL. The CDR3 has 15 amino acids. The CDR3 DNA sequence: TGCGCCAGCGCGCGGGAGACTCCAAGGTACAATGAGCAGTTCTTC. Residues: CASARETPRYNEQFF.

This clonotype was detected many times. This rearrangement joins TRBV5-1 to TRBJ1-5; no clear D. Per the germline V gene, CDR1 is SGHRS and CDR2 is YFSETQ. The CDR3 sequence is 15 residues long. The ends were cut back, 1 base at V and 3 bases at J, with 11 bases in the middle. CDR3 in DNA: TGCGCCAGCAGCTTGAGTCCCGGGAACAATCAGCCCCAGCATTTT. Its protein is CASSLSPGNNQPQHF.